This is a list of T cell receptor beta chains from one sample in a study of CD8+CD57+ T cells in acquired aplastic anemia. TCRdb processed the reads anew with MiXCR; each CDR3 protein has one entry. The table records about 250,000 distinct CDR3 sequences, around half of them present only once. The sample comprised sorted CD4+, CD8+, or CD8+CD57+ T cells (not recorded which) from PBMCs. These receptors were collected from a human donor with aplastic anemia. Each CDR3 is given with its conserved first and last residue. The order of the fields is V gene, clone size, J gene, D gene, CDR3 protein, CDR3 DNA. The D gene is left open where the match is weak. Some rows mark clone size as missing; the rest say once, few, many or name a class of expanded clone.

V: TRBV5-1; size: many; J: TRBJ2-7; D: NA; CDR3: CASSPIQVRRSDEQYF; DNA: TGCGCCAGCAGTCCAATCCAAGTCAGACGGTCGGACGAGCAGTACTTC
V: TRBV20-1; size: once; J: TRBJ2-5; D: TRBD2; CDR3: CSARVVAGTETQYF; DNA: TGCAGTGCTAGAGTGGTAGCGGGTACAGAGACCCAGTACTTC
V: TRBV20-1; size: many; J: TRBJ2-7; D: NA; CDR3: CSARDSGQYEQYF; DNA: TGCAGTGCTAGAGACAGTGGGCAATACGAGCAGTACTTC
V: TRBV15; size: NA; J: TRBJ2-5; D: TRBD1; CDR3: CATKTGTGGTTQETQYF; DNA: TGTGCCACCAAAACCGGGACAGGGGGGACTACACAAGAGACCCAGTACTTC
V: TRBV6-6; size: NA; J: TRBJ2-2; D: TRBD1; CDR3: CASSHRDRGTGELFF; DNA: TGTGCCAGCAGCCACCGGGACAGGGGTACCGGGGAGCTGTTTTTT
V: TRBV19; size: NA; J: TRBJ1-5; D: NA; CDR3: CATSRDLYQPQHF; DNA: TGTGCCACCAGCCGGGACTTGTATCAGCCCCAGCATTTT
V: TRBV9; size: many; J: TRBJ1-1; D: TRBD1; CDR3: CASSSGGVLTEAFF; DNA: TGTGCCAGCAGCTCAGGGGGGGTTTTGACTGAAGCTTTCTTT
V: TRBV9; size: many; J: TRBJ1-2; D: NA; CDR3: CASSSRSGYTF; DNA: TGTGCCAGCAGCTCCAGAAGTGGCTACACCTTC
V: TRBV2; size: many; J: TRBJ1-5; D: TRBD1; CDR3: CASKLTGVNQPQHF; DNA: TGTGCCAGCAAATTGACAGGGGTCAATCAGCCCCAGCATTTT
V: TRBV15; size: NA; J: TRBJ2-1; D: TRBD2; CDR3: CATSRDLGLAGDEQFF; DNA: TGTGCCACCAGCAGAGATCTTGGACTAGCGGGGGATGAGCAGTTCTTC
V: TRBV15; size: NA; J: TRBJ1-1; D: NA; CDR3: CATSGQNTEAFF; DNA: TGTGCCACCAGCGGACAGAACACTGAAGCTTTCTTT
V: TRBV20-1; size: few; J: TRBJ1-2; D: TRBD1; CDR3: CSARTGSPYGYTF; DNA: TGCAGTGCTCGGACAGGGAGCCCCTATGGCTACACCTTC
V: TRBV30; size: few; J: TRBJ2-5; D: NA; CDR3: CAWSILQGVGETQYF; DNA: TGTGCCTGGAGTATATTACAGGGAGTAGGAGAGACCCAGTACTTC
V: TRBV12-3/TRBV12-4; size: many; J: TRBJ1-2; D: NA; CDR3: CASRWGPGGDYGYTF; DNA: TGTGCCAGCAGGTGGGGCCCGGGCGGGGACTATGGCTACACCTTC
V: TRBV2; size: NA; J: TRBJ2-4; D: TRBD1; CDR3: CASINRDSRGLF; DNA: TGTGCCAGCATTAACCGGGACAGCCGGGGCCTTTTC
V: TRBV4-2; size: NA; J: TRBJ2-5; D: NA; CDR3: CASSQGGTGETQYF; DNA: TGTGCCAGCAGCCAAGGGGGCACAGGGGAGACCCAGTACTTC
V: TRBV13; size: many; J: TRBJ2-1; D: NA; CDR3: CASSYRTGSLNEQFF; DNA: TGTGCCAGCAGTTACCGGACTGGTAGTTTGAATGAGCAGTTCTTC
V: TRBV20-1; size: NA; J: TRBJ1-6; D: TRBD1; CDR3: CSARELETGDNSPLHF; DNA: TGCAGTGCTAGAGAGTTAGAGACAGGGGATAATTCACCCCTCCACTTT
V: TRBV19; size: NA; J: TRBJ2-1; D: NA; CDR3: CASKRGGDNEQFF; DNA: TGTGCCAGTAAGAGAGGAGGGGACAATGAGCAGTTCTTC
V: TRBV10-3; size: NA; J: TRBJ2-2; D: NA; CDR3: CAISPRESVTTGELFF; DNA: TGTGCCATCAGTCCCCGGGAGAGCGTTACCACCGGGGAGCTGTTTTTT
V: TRBV11-2; size: many; J: TRBJ2-1; D: NA; CDR3: CASSLFGNSYNEQFF; DNA: TGTGCCAGCAGCTTATTTGGGAATTCCTACAATGAGCAGTTCTTC
V: TRBV6-1; size: few; J: TRBJ1-2; D: NA; CDR3: CASLPGGFGYTF; DNA: TGTGCCAGCCTACCGGGGGGTTTTGGCTACACCTTC
V: TRBV12-3/TRBV12-4; size: NA; J: TRBJ1-3; D: NA; CDR3: CASRSHNTIYF; DNA: TGTGCCAGCAGAAGCCATAACACCATATATTTT
V: TRBV7-2; size: NA; J: TRBJ1-6; D: NA; CDR3: CASSLSRSRAPLHF; DNA: TGTGCCAGCAGCTTATCGAGATCTAGGGCGCCCCTCCACTTT
V: TRBV7-9; size: NA; J: TRBJ1-2; D: TRBD1; CDR3: CASSPGQGAFGYTF; DNA: TGTGCCAGCAGCCCAGGACAGGGGGCTTTTGGCTACACCTTC
V: TRBV15; size: NA; J: TRBJ1-2; D: NA; CDR3: CATSSRARGYTF; DNA: TGTGCCACCAGCTCACGGGCCAGAGGCTACACCTTC
V: TRBV12-3/TRBV12-4; size: NA; J: TRBJ2-7; D: NA; CDR3: CASSLAWGRHYEQYF; DNA: TGTGCCAGCAGTTTAGCGTGGGGCAGGCACTACGAGCAGTACTTC
V: TRBV6-5; size: NA; J: TRBJ1-1; D: NA; CDR3: CASSISIVTGIRDTEAFF; DNA: TGTGCCAGCAGTATCAGTATCGTTACTGGAATTCGGGACACTGAAGCTTTCTTT
V: TRBV7-2; size: once; J: TRBJ2-7; D: TRBD1; CDR3: CASRPPGQGSYEQYF; DNA: TGTGCCAGCAGACCACCGGGACAGGGAAGCTACGAGCAGTACTTC
V: TRBV7-9; size: many; J: TRBJ1-6; D: NA; CDR3: CASSPDGLSPLHF; DNA: TGTGCCAGCAGCCCCGACGGGCTTTCACCCCTCCACTTT
V: TRBV2; size: NA; J: TRBJ1-2; D: NA; CDR3: CASSEPRSSGNTF; DNA: TGTGCCAGCAGTGAACCCAGAAGCTCTGGAAACACCTTC
V: TRBV10-1; size: NA; J: TRBJ2-3; D: NA; CDR3: CASSDSDEYNEQYF; DNA: TGTGCCAGCAGTGACTCGGACGAGTACAATGAGCAGTATTTT
V: TRBV9; size: few; J: TRBJ2-3; D: NA; CDR3: CASSVAPSTDTQYF; DNA: TGTGCCAGCAGCGTAGCTCCCAGCACAGATACGCAGTATTTT
V: TRBV30; size: few; J: TRBJ1-5; D: NA; CDR3: CALWGLNQPQHF; DNA: TGTGCCCTATGGGGCCTCAATCAGCCCCAGCATTTT
V: TRBV24-1; size: few; J: TRBJ2-5; D: TRBD1; CDR3: CATSDWDRGATETQYF; DNA: TGTGCCACCAGTGATTGGGACAGGGGGGCTACGGAGACCCAGTACTTC
V: TRBV9; size: NA; J: TRBJ2-1; D: TRBD2; CDR3: CASSVGLGGTYNEQFF; DNA: TGTGCCAGCAGCGTAGGTTTGGGGGGGACGTACAATGAGCAGTTCTTC
V: TRBV24-1; size: NA; J: TRBJ2-7; D: NA; CDR3: CATSEGATSYEQYF; DNA: TGTGCCACCAGTGAGGGGGCGACCTCCTACGAGCAGTACTTC
V: TRBV24-1; size: once; J: TRBJ1-5; D: NA; CDR3: CATSGNGVSQPQHF; DNA: TGTGCCACCAGTGGCAACGGGGTTAGTCAGCCCCAGCATTTT
V: TRBV15; size: NA; J: TRBJ1-6; D: TRBD1; CDR3: CATSRKGQGNSPLHF; DNA: TGTGCCACCAGCAGGAAGGGACAGGGGAATTCACCCCTCCACTTT